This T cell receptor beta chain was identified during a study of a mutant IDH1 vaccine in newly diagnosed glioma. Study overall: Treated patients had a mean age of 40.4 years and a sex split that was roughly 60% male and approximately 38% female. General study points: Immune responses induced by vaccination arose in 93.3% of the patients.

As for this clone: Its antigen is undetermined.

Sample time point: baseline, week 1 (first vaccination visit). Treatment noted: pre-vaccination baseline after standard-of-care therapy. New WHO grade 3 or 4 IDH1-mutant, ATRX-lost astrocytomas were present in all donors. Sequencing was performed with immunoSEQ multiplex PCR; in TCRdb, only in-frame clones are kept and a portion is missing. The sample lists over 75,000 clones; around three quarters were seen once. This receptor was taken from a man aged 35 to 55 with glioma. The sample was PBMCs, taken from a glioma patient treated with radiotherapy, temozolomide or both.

The chain's CDR3 is CASSQSLLSSTDTQYF. DNA for the CDR3: TGCGCCAGCAGCCAAAGCCTCTTGAGTAGCACAGATACGCAGTATTTT. The chain carries TRBV4-1 and TRBJ2-3, with D unclear. Germline loops: CDR1 MGHRA, CDR2 YSYEKL. The CDR3 covers 16 residues. V lost 2 bases to trimming and J lost 0 bases, with 12 bases between them.